Following are 27 T cell receptor beta chains from one sample sequenced in a study of CD8 T cells in ankylosing spondylitis. TCRdb independently ran MiXCR on the 5' RACE reads; one entry per CDR3 protein. This table holds hundreds of thousands of distinct CDR3 sequences, less than 25% found once. The material sequenced was blood, either unsorted or a sorted T cell fraction (not recorded which). All receptors derive from a female donor with ankylosing spondylitis or in good health (not recorded which).

V and J are TRBV12-3 or TRBV12-4 and TRBJ1-1; D unresolved. The CDR3 is made up of 13 amino acids. The ends were cut back, 6 bases at V and 1 base at J, with 9 bases in the middle. CDR3 amino acids: CASRPTGNTEAFF. In DNA form, the CDR3 reads TGTGCCAGCAGACCGACGGGGAACACTGAAGCTTTCTTT.

The rearrangement joins TRBV28 to TRBJ1-1; no firm D call. V lost 1 base and J 5 bases, leaving 5 bases between the germline ends. CDR1 is MDHEN and CDR2 is SYDVKM in the germline V gene. The CDR3 consists of 12 residues. The CDR3 region has the DNA TGTGCCAGCAGTTTATTCGTGACTGAAGCTTTCTTT. It specifies CASSLFVTEAFF.

The chain joins TRBV3-1 to TRBJ2-4; TRBD1 might be the D (6 bases). Germline CDR1 reads LGHDT; CDR2 reads YNNKEL (reference sequence). The CDR3 spans 14 residues. With 5 bases removed from V and 5 bases from J, the gap between germline ends came to 13 bases. The CDR3 here is CASSKQGTQNIQYF. CDR3 in DNA: TGTGCCAGCAGCAAACAGGGTACCCAAAACATTCAGTACTTC.

The rearrangement joins TRBV24-1 to TRBJ2-1; the D is unclear. CDR3 size: 12 residues. The V and J ends lost 2 bases and 9 bases respectively, with 7 bases between them. In germline, CDR1 is KGHDR, CDR2 SFDVKD. The CDR3 region is CATSDSAREQFF. The CDR3 DNA sequence: TGTGCCACCAGTGATTCCGCGCGTGAGCAGTTCTTC.

Ten or more counts support this clonotype. The rearrangement joins TRBV29-1 to TRBJ1-2; no clear D gene. There are 14 residues in the CDR3. Trimming removed 4 bases from V and 6 bases from J, with 18 bases in between. The germline V gene has CDR1 SQVTM and CDR2 ANQGSEA. The CDR3 spells CSVVQGNIGNGYTF. The CDR3 DNA is TGCAGCGTTGTTCAAGGAAACATAGGCAATGGCTACACCTTC.

The sample holds a few counts of this clonotype. The V gene is TRBV6-1, the J gene TRBJ2-1; TRBD2 agrees at 8 bases. The junction had 9 bases not matched to a gene; V was cut back by 7 bases and J by 4 bases. The CDR3 extends over 15 amino acids. Germline-derived CDR1 and CDR2 are MNHNS and SASEGT. CDR3 in amino acids: CASKDGRATYNEQFF. The CDR3 region has the DNA TGTGCCAGCAAGGACGGGAGGGCCACATACAATGAGCAGTTCTTC.

The chain has TRBV4-1 and TRBJ2-1; 14 bases fit TRBD2. The ends lost 3 bases at V and 3 bases at J; junction bases unmatched: 10. The CDR3 runs 19 residues. CDR1 and CDR2 (germline): MGHRA, YSYEKL. The CDR3, as DNA: TGCGCCAGCAGCCACACGAGACTAGCGGGAGGGCCGCTCTACAATGAGCAGTTCTTC. Translating gives CASSHTRLAGGPLYNEQFF.

This rearrangement joins TRBV28 to TRBJ2-1; D is unresolved. There are 13 residues in the CDR3. The germline V gene encodes CDR1 MDHEN and CDR2 SYDVKM. The germline V and J ends were trimmed by 8 bases and 9 bases, with 17 bases remaining between them. The DNA of the CDR3 is TGTGCCAGCCTAGGGCCCGCCCCGGGTGAGCAGTTCTTC. Translation: CASLGPAPGEQFF.

There are a few counts of this clonotype. V and J are TRBV12-3 or TRBV12-4 and TRBJ1-1; 9 bases agree with TRBD1. J lost 0 bases, V lost 3 bases, and 5 bases had no gene match. This CDR3 contains 16 residues. The CDR3 region is CASSLTGGRMNTEAFF. In nucleotides, the CDR3 is TGTGCCAGCAGTTTGACAGGGGGGAGGATGAACACTGAAGCTTTCTTT.

This clonotype was observed a handful of times. This chain joins TRBV7-2 and TRBJ2-1; 9 bases are shared with TRBD2. The germline gives CDR1 SGHTA, CDR2 FQGNSA. V lost 0 bases to trimming and J lost 1 base; unmatched junction nucleotides: 7. There are 18 residues in the CDR3. CDR3 DNA: TGTGCCAGCAGCTTAGCGCGGGGTAGCGGGAGTTCCTACAATGAGCAGTTCTTC. It translates to CASSLARGSGSSYNEQFF. Full variable domain (outside the CDR3, taken from reference TRBV7-2 and TRBJ2-1): GAGVSQSPSNKVTEKGKDVELRCDPISGHTALYWYRQSLGQGLEFLIYFQGNSAPDKSGLPSDRFSAERTGGSVSTLTIQRTQQEDSAVYLCASSLARGSGSSYNEQFFGPGTRLTVL.

The chain recombines TRBV5-5 with TRBJ1-2, with 10 bases fitting TRBD1. The CDR3 extends over 16 amino acids. V trimming: 4 bases; J trimming: 3 bases; junction bases outside the gene matches: 9. Germline V CDR1 and CDR2: SGHKS, YYEKEE (reference sequence). In DNA form, the CDR3 reads TGTGCCAGCAGCACACGACAGGGGGCAACTGACTATGGCTACACCTTC. Translation gives CASSTRQGATDYGYTF.

This clonotype has at least ten counts. V is TRBV12-2 and J is TRBJ1-5; the table's D call, TRBD1, was not checked against the DNA. TRBV12-2 is recorded as a pseudogene. The CDR3 sequence is 23 residues long. This CDR3 reads CASRLVVVRNARSWPYSNQPQHF. CDR3 coding DNA: TGTGCAAGTCGCTTAGTCGTCGTAAGGAACGCCCGGTCATGGCCTTATAGCAATCAGCCCCAGCATTTT.

This clonotype turned up a few times. The gene calls are TRBV5-5 and TRBJ2-7, with D maybe TRBD2 (5 bases). This CDR3 has 15 amino acids. Germline CDR1 and CDR2: SGHKS and YYEKEE (reference sequence). The germline V and J ends were trimmed by 1 base and 3 bases, with 14 bases remaining between them. In DNA form, the CDR3 reads TGTGCCAGCAGCTTGAGGAGCTCGGGGTACTACGAGCAGTACTTC. Residues: CASSLRSSGYYEQYF.

This chain joins TRBV7-2 and TRBJ2-5, with 8 bases that match TRBD2. J was trimmed by 5 bases and V by 6 bases; bases with no gene match: 11. CDR3 length equals 15 residues. CDR1 and CDR2 from the germline V gene are SGHTA and FQGNSA. Here the CDR3 reads CASRNSGIQGETQYF. The CDR3 coding sequence is TGTGCCAGCAGGAATAGCGGGATTCAGGGGGAGACCCAGTACTTC.

Concerning this clonotype: At one end, the junction sequence differs from germline, possibly due to a read error. The V call is TRBV2, the J call TRBJ2-7, with 7 bases aligning to TRBD1. The germline V gene has CDR1 SNHLY and CDR2 FYNNEI. The CDR3 consists of 14 residues. The CDR3 coding sequence is TGTGCCAGCAGTTGGACAGGCCCTCCCTCGGTGGGGGACTTC. It encodes CASSWTGPPSVGDF.

This clonotype turned up a few times. This chain links TRBV15 with TRBJ2-3; perhaps D is TRBD1 or TRBD2 (5 bases each). The V end lost 0 bases, the J end lost 5 bases, and 15 bases lay between the germline ends. CDR1 is LNHNV, CDR2 YYDKDF, per germline (reference sequence). The CDR3 has 16 amino acids. The CDR3 here is CATSRDDTGGVDTQYF. CDR3 bases: TGTGCCACCAGCAGAGATGATACTGGGGGAGTAGATACGCAGTATTTT. Filled out from reference TRBV15 and TRBJ2-3, the complete variable domain reads DAMVIQNPRYQVTQFGKPVTLSCSQTLNHNVMYWYQQKSSQAPKLLFHYYDKDFNNEADTPDNFQSRRPNTSFCFLDIRSPGLGDTAMYLCATSRDDTGGVDTQYFGPGTRLTVL.

The V gene is TRBV7-2, the J gene TRBJ1-2; maybe TRBD1 (6 bases). Trimming cost V 6 bases and J 3 bases, with 17 bases left between them. Per the germline V gene, CDR1 is SGHTA and CDR2 is FQGNSA. This CDR3 has 15 residues. CDR3: CASRSSGGADYGYTF. In DNA, the CDR3 is TGTGCCAGCAGATCGAGTGGGGGCGCTGACTATGGCTACACCTTC. The whole variable domain, filled in from reference TRBV7-2 and TRBJ1-2, reads GAGVSQSPSNKVTEKGKDVELRCDPISGHTALYWYRQSLGQGLEFLIYFQGNSAPDKSGLPSDRFSAERTGGSVSTLTIQRTQQEDSAVYLCASRSSGGADYGYTFGSGTRLTVV.

The chain employs TRBV20-1 and TRBJ2-3; 14 nucleotides line up with TRBD2. The trim removed 5 bases at V and 7 bases at J, leaving 11 bases unmatched. The CDR3 has 16 amino acids. CDR1 and CDR2 (germline): DFQATT, SNEGSKA (reference sequence). CDR3 sequence: CSARWPTSGRANTQYF. CDR3 bases: TGCAGTGCTCGGTGGCCGACTAGCGGGAGGGCGAATACGCAGTATTTT.

This clonotype was detected many times. J is TRBJ2-7 and V is TRBV7-9; possibly TRBD2 for D (5 bases). The CDR3 contains 14 residues. Germline V gives CDR1 SEHNR, CDR2 FQNEAQ (reference sequence). V lost 1 base, J lost 3 bases, and 10 bases lay in between. CDR3 in DNA: TGTGCCAGCAGCTTAGGCGGAGCGGTCTACGAGCAGTACTTC. It encodes CASSLGGAVYEQYF.

This chain connects TRBV10-3 to TRBJ2-6; D is ambiguous. Between the trimmed V and J ends, which lost 3 bases and 2 bases, there was a span of 14 bases. Germline lookup yields CDR1 ENHRY and CDR2 SYGVKD. The CDR3 has 17 residues. CDR3 loop: CAISDSLSEAGANVLTF. In nucleotides, the CDR3 is TGTGCCATCAGTGACAGCTTATCTGAGGCTGGGGCCAACGTCCTGACTTTC.

This clonotype showed up just a few times. The gene calls are TRBV5-1 and TRBJ2-1; D may correspond to TRBD1 or TRBD2 (6 bases each). Germline V CDR1 and CDR2: SGHRS, YFSETQ. The CDR3 contains 16 residues. V lost 4 bases to trimming and J lost 0 bases, with 14 bases between them. CDR3 DNA sequence: TGCGCCAGCAGCCCCGGAGGGGGGAGCTCCTACAATGAGCAGTTCTTC. Translation gives CASSPGGGSSYNEQFF.

This sequence joins TRBV27 and TRBJ2-5, with TRBD2 as a possible D gene (6 bases). Looked up from germline, CDR1 is MNHEY and CDR2 is SMNVEV (reference sequence). V gave up 1 base and J gave up 5 bases, with 11 bases separating them. This CDR3 spans 14 amino acids. The CDR3: CASSLYRAGETQYF. For the CDR3, the DNA is TGTGCCAGCAGTTTATACCGGGCGGGGGAGACCCAGTACTTC.

The CDR3 nucleotides read TGTGCCAGCAGTCCCTTGATTGGACAGAGCACAGATACGCAGTATTTT. This sequence encodes CASSPLIGQSTDTQYF. This chain connects TRBV2 to TRBJ2-3, with a weak D call TRBD1 (6 bases). CDR1 SNHLY and CDR2 FYNNEI come from the germline V gene. Trimming took off 5 bases at V and 0 bases at J, with 15 bases between the two ends. The CDR3 covers 16 residues.

This sequence joins TRBV10-3 and TRBJ2-7; 7 bases are shared with TRBD1. From germline, CDR1 is ENHRY and CDR2 SYGVKD. The CDR3 is 14 amino acids. The ends lost 2 bases at V and 1 base at J; junction bases unmatched: 2. CDR3 region: CAISETGASYEQYF. The CDR3 DNA is TGTGCCATCAGTGAGACAGGGGCATCCTACGAGCAGTACTTC.

The genes are TRBV9 and TRBJ1-6; 7 positions agree with TRBD1. J lost 8 bases, V lost 4 bases, and 6 bases had no gene match. This CDR3 region has 14 residues. Germline V lookup: CDR1 SGDLS, CDR2 YYNGEE. The CDR3 loop is CASSSRDRYSPLHF. The CDR3 nucleotides read TGTGCCAGCAGCTCACGGGACAGATATTCACCCCTCCACTTT.

This clonotype was recorded a few times. This chain uses TRBV7-9 with TRBJ2-1, with 7 bases identical to TRBD2. This CDR3 comprises 14 residues. The germline CDR1 and CDR2 sequences are SEHNR and FQNEAQ (reference sequence). V trimming: 8 bases; J trimming: 5 bases; junction bases outside the gene matches: 9. CDR3 in DNA: TGTGCCAGCTGGAGGGCGGGAGTTAACAATGAGCAGTTCTTC. Protein product: CASWRAGVNNEQFF. The full variable domain, with the rest looked up from reference TRBV7-9 and TRBJ2-1, is DTGVSQNPRHKITKRGQNVTFRCDPISEHNRLYWYRQTLGQGPEFLTYFQNEAQLEKSRLLSDRFSAERPKGSFSTLEIQRTEQGDSAMYLCASWRAGVNNEQFFGPGTRLTVL.

The rearrangement links TRBV7-2 to TRBJ2-2; D is perhaps TRBD2 (6 bases). The CDR3 covers 14 residues. Germline loops: CDR1 SGHTA, CDR2 FQGNSA. V lost 5 bases to trimming and J lost 7 bases, with 14 bases between them. CDR3 DNA: TGTGCCAGCAGCCCGGGACTGTCCGTCGGGGAGCTGTTTTTT. It specifies CASSPGLSVGELFF.